The 2 T cell receptor beta chains below were found in one sample sequenced in a study of tumor-infiltrating lymphocytes in primary liver carcinoma. TCR beta cDNA came from 400 to 500 ng total RNA, primed with a constant-region primer. The TCR beta library was amplified through three nested multiplex PCR rounds in a modified ARM-PCR procedure. A C-beta reverse primer was combined with TRBV1-TRBV30 forward primers in the first two PCR rounds, and each round had 10 cycles. TCRdb reprocessed the multiplex PCR reads via MiXCR and lists one record per CDR3 protein. This sample has approximately 300,000 distinct CDR3 sequences, with about 62% found just once. Extraction also yielded germline DNA, while blood RNA was obtained from unsorted whole blood. Sequenced: peripheral blood. These receptors were taken from a man between 35 and 55 years old with primary liver carcinoma and hepatitis B virus infection.

This clonotype was recorded a few times. This clone may be a read error of a much larger clone one base away. The chain employs TRBV29-1 and TRBJ2-7; 14 nucleotides agree with TRBD2. CDR1 and CDR2 from the germline V gene are SQVTM and ANQGSEA. The CDR3 contains 14 residues. The CDR3 region has the DNA TGCAGAGTTGGGGGACTAGCGGGAGTAGGAGAGCAGTACTTC. Encoded protein: CRVGGLAGVGEQYF.

Notes on this clonotype: The junction and the germline gene differ at one end; a read error may be behind it. V usage is TRBV6-1 and J usage is TRBJ1-6; perhaps TRBD1 as D (5 bases). There are 14 residues in the CDR3. CDR1 MNHNS and CDR2 SASEGT come from the germline V gene. The CDR3 sequence: CASGDLGEDSPLHF. For the CDR3, the DNA is TGTGCCAGCGGTGACTTAGGGGAGGATTCACCCCTCCACTTT.